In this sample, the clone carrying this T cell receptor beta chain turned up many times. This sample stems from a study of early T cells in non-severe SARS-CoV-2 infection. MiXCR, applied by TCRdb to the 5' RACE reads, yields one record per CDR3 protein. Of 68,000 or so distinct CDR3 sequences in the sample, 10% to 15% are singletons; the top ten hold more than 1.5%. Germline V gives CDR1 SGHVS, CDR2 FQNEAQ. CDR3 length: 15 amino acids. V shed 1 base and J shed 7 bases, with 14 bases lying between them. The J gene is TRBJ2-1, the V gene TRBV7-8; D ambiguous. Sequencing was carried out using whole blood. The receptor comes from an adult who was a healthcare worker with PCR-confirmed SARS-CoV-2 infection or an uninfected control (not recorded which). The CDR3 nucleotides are TGTGCCAGCAGCTTAGATGGGCCCCGAGCGAATGAGCAGTTCTTC. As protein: CASSLDGPRANEQFF.